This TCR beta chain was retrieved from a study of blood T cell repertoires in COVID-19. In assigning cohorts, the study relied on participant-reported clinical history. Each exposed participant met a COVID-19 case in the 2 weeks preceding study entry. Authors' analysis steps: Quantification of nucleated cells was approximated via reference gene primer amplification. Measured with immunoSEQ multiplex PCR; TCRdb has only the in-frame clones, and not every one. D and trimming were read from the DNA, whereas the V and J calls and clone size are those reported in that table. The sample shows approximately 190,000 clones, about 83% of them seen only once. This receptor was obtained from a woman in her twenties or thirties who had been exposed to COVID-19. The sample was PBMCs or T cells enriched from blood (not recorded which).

CDR3 sequence reads: CASSSITWETQYF. Here the CDR3 DNA reads TGTGCCAGCAGCTCTATTACTTGGGAGACCCAGTACTTC. This sequence joins TRBV13 and TRBJ2-5; no reliable D call. Germline CDR1 PRHDT, CDR2 FYEKMQ (reference sequence). V shed 4 bases and J shed 5 bases, with 11 bases lying between them. The CDR3 is made up of 13 amino acids.